These 10 T cell receptor beta chains were sequenced from one sample in a study of blood T cell repertoires in COVID-19. The repertoire was sequenced with immunoSEQ multiplex PCR; TCRdb's copy has only in-frame clones and lacks some. Here the sample spans 350,000 or so clones, 88% being singletons. Sequenced material: PBMCs or T cells enriched from blood (not recorded which). Every receptor here comes from a woman in her 30s who had been exposed to COVID-19.

The chain is built from TRBV7-9 and TRBJ2-2, with a weak D call TRBD2 (5 bases). The V end was cut by 5 bases, the J end by 6 bases, with 13 bases between. CDR3 length equals 14 residues. Per the germline V gene, CDR1 is SEHNR and CDR2 is FQNEAQ (reference sequence). CDR3 amino acids: CASSPPGLAGELFF. The CDR3, as DNA: TGTGCCAGCAGCCCCCCGGGGTTGGCCGGGGAGCTGTTTTTT.

This chain links TRBV11-3 with TRBJ1-2, with no clear D. Germline V gene sequence: CDR1 SGHNT, CDR2 YENEEA. V was cut by 0 bases and J by 5 bases, with 13 bases left in between. The CDR3 contains 15 residues. CDR3 DNA sequence: TGTGCCAGCAGCTTAGATTCGCGGACTGGATATGGCTACACCTTC. Translation: CASSLDSRTGYGYTF.

This rearrangement joins TRBV5-3 to TRBJ2-1, with D tentatively TRBD2 (6 bases). TRBV5-3 is placed among ORFs of uncertain function. This CDR3 is built from 12 residues. V lost 4 bases, J lost 10 bases, and 12 bases lay in between. The DNA for the CDR3 is TGTGCCAGAAGCCTGCCCCGGGGGGAGCAGTTCTTC. The encoded protein is CARSLPRGEQFF.

The chain uses TRBV7-2 and TRBJ2-7; maybe TRBD1 (6 bases). CDR3 length equals 16 residues. CDR1 SGHTA and CDR2 FQGNSA come from the germline V gene. V gave up 5 bases and J gave up 0 bases, with 17 bases separating them. The DNA of the CDR3 is TGTGCCAGCAGCCACCACCTCGACAGGAGCTCCTACGAGCAGTACTTC. It specifies CASSHHLDRSSYEQYF. Full variable domain (outside the CDR3, taken from reference TRBV7-2 and TRBJ2-7): GAGVSQSPSNKVTEKGKDVELRCDPISGHTALYWYRQSLGQGLEFLIYFQGNSAPDKSGLPSDRFSAERTGGSVSTLTIQRTQQEDSAVYLCASSHHLDRSSYEQYFGPGTRLTVT.

This sequence joins TRBV18 and TRBJ1-1, with no clear D. Germline CDR1 KGHSH, CDR2 LQKENI. V was clipped by 4 bases and J by 1 base, with 16 bases between them. The length of the CDR3 is 16 residues. CDR3 in amino acids: CASSLDHQTQNTEAFF. CDR3 sequence (DNA): TGTGCCAGCTCACTCGACCACCAGACTCAGAACACTGAAGCTTTCTTT.

V is TRBV7-3 and J is TRBJ2-2; D is possibly TRBD2 (5 bases). Germline loops: CDR1 SGHTA, CDR2 FQGTGA. V lost 5 bases, J lost 6 bases, and 10 bases lay in between. This CDR3 has 13 residues. CDR3 loop: CASSPQEAGELFF. The DNA of the CDR3 is TGTGCCAGCAGCCCCCAGGAGGCCGGGGAGCTGTTTTTT. Drawing the rest from reference TRBV7-3 and TRBJ2-2, the complete variable domain is GAGVSQTPSNKVTEKGKYVELRCDPISGHTALYWYRQSLGQGPEFLIYFQGTGAADDSGLPNDRFFAVRPEGSVSTLKIQRTERGDSAVYLCASSPQEAGELFFGEGSRLTVL.

The V call is TRBV5-4, the J call TRBJ1-2; D gene uncertain. V lost 0 bases, J lost 0 bases, and 9 bases lay in between. CDR3 size: 15 residues. Germline V gives CDR1 SGHNT, CDR2 YYREEE (reference sequence). In nucleotides, the CDR3 is TGTGCCAGCAGCTTGGGGAACAGACCTAACTATGGCTACACCTTC. This encodes CASSLGNRPNYGYTF.

The chain couples TRBV11-3 to TRBJ1-1; no definite D call. Germline V lookup: CDR1 SGHNT, CDR2 YENEEA. This CDR3 region has 15 residues. With 6 bases removed from V and 0 bases from J, the gap between germline ends came to 14 bases. The CDR3 sequence is CASRPFEGLNTEAFF. For the CDR3, the DNA is TGTGCCAGCAGACCTTTCGAGGGATTGAACACTGAAGCTTTCTTT.

V is TRBV27 and J is TRBJ2-2; D is undetermined. Per the germline V gene, CDR1 is MNHEY and CDR2 is SMNVEV (reference sequence). The CDR3 has 14 residues. The V end lost 0 bases, the J end lost 3 bases, and 5 bases lay between the germline ends. The CDR3 loop reads CASSLSGYTGELFF. The CDR3 coding sequence is TGTGCCAGCAGTTTATCGGGCTACACCGGGGAGCTGTTTTTT.

This clone has only one observation. The rearrangement joins TRBV19 to TRBJ2-5, with a possible D match to TRBD2 (5 bases). This CDR3 is 14 amino acids long. V was clipped by 6 bases and J by 2 bases, with 13 bases between them. Germline CDR1 LNHDA, CDR2 SQIVND (reference sequence). In DNA form, the CDR3 reads TGTGCCAGTAGGAGGGCCGCTCCTCAAGAGACCCAGTACTTC. Protein product: CASRRAAPQETQYF.